Following are 26 T cell receptor beta chains from one sample sequenced in a study of blood T cell repertoires in COVID-19. Libraries were prepared by immunoSEQ multiplex PCR; TCRdb keeps only in-frame clonotypes and omits some of them. Altogether about 98,000 clones are present, approximately 90% being singletons, with the ten largest covering approximately 5.6%. The source material was peripheral blood. These receptor sequences come from a woman aged 50 to 60 with COVID-19, enrolled during active disease.

The rearrangement uses TRBV6-2 or TRBV6-3 and TRBJ2-1, with a tentative D call TRBD1 (5 bases). The CDR3 is made up of 17 amino acids. CDR1 MNHEY and CDR2 SVGEGT come from the germline V gene. V was trimmed by 2 bases and J by 0 bases, leaving 14 bases between them. The CDR3 region has the DNA TGTGCCAGCAGTTACCCACCGCAGGGATTCTCCTACAATGAGCAGTTCTTC. Translating it yields CASSYPPQGFSYNEQFF.

The rearrangement uses TRBV6-6 and TRBJ2-7; 11 bases align to TRBD2. Per germline, CDR1 MNHNY and CDR2 SVGAGI (reference sequence). With 4 bases clipped from V and 1 base from J, the junction kept 3 bases outside the gene matches. This CDR3 region has 15 residues. The CDR3 loop is CASSFSGGDSYEQYF. CDR3 bases: TGTGCCAGCAGTTTTAGCGGGGGGGATTCCTACGAGCAGTACTTC.

The chain couples TRBV14 to TRBJ2-3; no clear D. V lost 4 bases and J 0 bases, leaving 14 bases between the germline ends. The CDR3 totals 16 residues. From germline, CDR1 is SGHDN and CDR2 FVKESK. The CDR3 coding sequence is TGTGCCAGCAGCCTCCTCGAGGTCCCTAGCACAGATACGCAGTATTTT. Translation: CASSLLEVPSTDTQYF. Together with reference TRBV14 and TRBJ2-3, the CDR3 gives the full variable domain: EAGVTQFPSHSVIEKGQTVTLRCDPISGHDNLYWYRRVMGKEIKFLLHFVKESKQDESGMPNNRFLAERTGGTYSTLKVQPAELEDSGVYFCASSLLEVPSTDTQYFGPGTRLTVL.

V is TRBV5-1 and J is TRBJ1-1, with D possibly matching TRBD1 (5 bases). The CDR3 loop spans 13 amino acids. Germline V gene lookup returns CDR1 SGHRS and CDR2 YFSETQ. Trimming left V 0 bases short and J 4 bases short, with 7 bases between. The CDR3 DNA sequence: TGCGCCAGCAGCTTGGTTAGGGGCACTGAAGCTTTCTTT. Protein sequence: CASSLVRGTEAFF.

J is TRBJ2-2 and V is TRBV29-1; D not resolved. This CDR3 region has 12 residues. Per the germline V gene, CDR1 is SQVTM and CDR2 is ANQGSEA. Trimming left V 5 bases short and J 2 bases short, with 6 bases between. CDR3 in amino acids: CSVRRNTGELFF. CDR3 nucleotide sequence: TGCAGCGTTAGGAGAAACACCGGGGAGCTGTTTTTT.

The chain is built from TRBV6-2 or TRBV6-3 and TRBJ1-5, with TRBD1 as a possible D gene (6 bases). Trimming removed 2 bases from V and 5 bases from J, with 13 bases in between. Germline V gene lookup returns CDR1 MNHEY and CDR2 SVGEGT. The CDR3 contains 15 residues. The CDR3 protein is CASSYETGNYQPQHF. In DNA, the CDR3 is TGTGCCAGCAGTTACGAAACAGGGAACTATCAGCCCCAGCATTTT.

This clone appeared once. V gene TRBV19 combines with J gene TRBJ1-5; D call uncertain. This CDR3 is 16 amino acids long. V gave up 10 bases and J gave up 0 bases, with 19 bases separating them. The germline V gene encodes CDR1 LNHDA and CDR2 SQIVND (reference sequence). The CDR3 bases are TGTGCCACCCTTAACACCGGCAGGATTAGCAATCAGCCCCAGCATTTT. This sequence encodes CATLNTGRISNQPQHF.

The rearrangement joins TRBV18 to TRBJ1-6; 8 positions agree with TRBD1. The ends lost 6 bases at V and 9 bases at J; junction bases unmatched: 4. CDR3 length: 13 residues. CDR1 KGHSH and CDR2 LQKENI come from the germline V gene. CDR3 sequence: CASSPGQVSPLHF. The CDR3 DNA follows: TGTGCCAGCTCGCCGGGACAGGTTTCACCCCTCCACTTT.

The chain employs TRBV18 and TRBJ2-1; D is possibly TRBD2 (5 bases). In germline, CDR1 is KGHSH, CDR2 LQKENI. The V end lost 2 bases, the J end lost 5 bases, and 7 bases lay between the germline ends. The CDR3 has 13 amino acids. CDR3 coding DNA: TGTGCCAGCTCACCAGAGGGTAACAATGAGCAGTTCTTC. Its translation is CASSPEGNNEQFF.

The V gene is TRBV11-1, the J gene TRBJ2-3, with 10 bases aligning to TRBD2. Per germline, CDR1 SGHAT and CDR2 FQDESV (reference sequence). V gave up 1 base and J gave up 2 bases; unmatched junction bases: 3. The CDR3 totals 16 residues. The CDR3 region is CASSLGTSGVTDTQYF. In nucleotides, the CDR3 is TGTGCCAGCAGCTTAGGGACTAGCGGAGTCACAGATACGCAGTATTTT.

This clone has a single count. The chain recombines TRBV7-3 with TRBJ1-2, with 9 bases identical to TRBD1. The J segment lost 6 bases and the V segment lost 3 bases, leaving 2 bases of the junction unmatched. From germline, CDR1 is SGHTA and CDR2 FQGTGA. This CDR3 contains 13 residues. The CDR3 coding sequence is TGTGCCAGCAGCTTGGGGACAGGGAATGGCTACACCTTC. This encodes CASSLGTGNGYTF.

The chain employs TRBV10-3 and TRBJ2-2; perhaps TRBD1 as D (5 bases). The length of the CDR3 is 13 residues. Per germline, CDR1 ENHRY and CDR2 SYGVKD. The V gene lost 10 bases and the J gene lost 1 base, with 10 bases spanning the gap. CDR3 amino acids: CATQGGNTGELFF. CDR3 sequence (DNA): TGTGCCACGCAGGGTGGGAACACCGGGGAGCTGTTTTTT.

The chain recombines TRBV2 with TRBJ1-5, with D uncertain. The V and J ends lost 2 bases and 5 bases respectively, with 7 bases between them. The germline V gene has CDR1 SNHLY and CDR2 FYNNEI. CDR3 size: 13 residues. This CDR3 is CASSEMADQPQHF. The CDR3 DNA follows: TGTGCCAGCAGTGAAATGGCAGATCAGCCCCAGCATTTT.

The chain employs TRBV7-9 and TRBJ2-5; TRBD1 might be the D (6 bases). CDR1 SEHNR and CDR2 FQNEAQ come from the germline V gene (reference sequence). The CDR3 has 14 residues. Trimming took 2 bases from V and 5 from J, leaving 12 bases between them. The DNA of the CDR3 is TGTGCCAGCAGCTTACAGGGTGGGGGCGAGACCCAGTACTTC. Encoded protein: CASSLQGGGETQYF.

A remark on this clone: Sequence at one end of the junction differs from germline and may be a read error. This chain uses TRBV28 with TRBJ1-2, with D tentatively TRBD1 (6 bases). CDR1 is MDHEN, CDR2 SYDVKM, per germline. This CDR3 is 12 amino acids long. CDR3 bases: TGTGCCAGCAGTTTAAGAGACAGGCCTGTAAACTTC. Amino acid sequence: CASSLRDRPVNF.

CDR3 region: CASTKTGVDNSPLHF. As DNA, the CDR3 is TGTGCCAGCACCAAGACAGGGGTGGATAATTCACCCCTCCACTTT. The chain carries TRBV7-6 and TRBJ1-6; 8 bases agree with TRBD1. This CDR3 has 15 residues. Per germline, CDR1 SGHVS and CDR2 FNYEAQ. Trimming took 7 bases from V and 5 from J; bases not matched to a gene: 7.

The chain combines TRBV10-1 with TRBJ2-1, with TRBD2 matching over 10 bases. The CDR3 has 17 residues. Germline V gives CDR1 WNHNN, CDR2 SYGVQD (reference sequence). V trimming: 4 bases; J trimming: 8 bases; junction bases outside the gene matches: 14. CDR3 sequence reads: CASSVLVPSGGRDEQFF. CDR3 bases: TGCGCCAGCAGTGTTTTGGTACCTAGCGGGGGTAGAGATGAGCAGTTCTTC.

In this sample, this clone turned up a few times. The J gene is TRBJ2-2, the V gene TRBV28, with TRBD2 matching 7 bases. The CDR3 totals 13 residues. V dropped 2 bases and J dropped 6; count of bases not matched to a gene: 0. Germline values: CDR1 MDHEN, CDR2 SYDVKM. CDR3 sequence: CASSLGLAGELFF. As DNA, the CDR3 is TGTGCCAGCAGTTTAGGACTAGCCGGGGAGCTGTTTTTT.

In the case of this clone: This same CDR3 is encoded by further DNA sequences in the sample. The J gene is TRBJ1-1, the V gene TRBV11-2; TRBD1 is a possible D gene (5 bases). Trimming cost V 1 base and J 1 base, with 7 bases left between them. Germline V gene lookup returns CDR1 SGHAT and CDR2 FQNNGV. The CDR3 is 14 amino acids. CDR3 nucleotides: TGTGCCAGCAGCTTAGGCCAGGGGAACACTGAAGCTTTCTTT. It is translated as CASSLGQGNTEAFF.

V and J are TRBV12-3 or TRBV12-4 and TRBJ1-1, with 9 bases aligning to TRBD1. Unmatched junction bases numbered 7, after V lost 8 bases and J lost 6 bases. This CDR3 has 13 residues. The CDR3 region has the DNA TGTGCCAGCGTAAACAGGGGGCTGGCTGAAGCTTTCTTT. Residues: CASVNRGLAEAFF.

V usage is TRBV6-6 and J usage is TRBJ1-6; 8 bases are shared with TRBD1. The V and J ends lost 5 bases and 10 bases, in that order; junction bases with no gene match: 19. Germline V lookup: CDR1 MNHNY, CDR2 SVGAGI (reference sequence). The CDR3 is 18 amino acids. CDR3 nucleotides: TGTGCCAGCAGTCCTCAAGGGACAGGACAAACTCGCCGATCACCCCTCCACTTT. Translated, it gives CASSPQGTGQTRRSPLHF.

The rearrangement uses TRBV9 and TRBJ2-2, with D perhaps matching TRBD2 (6 bases). The ends were cut back, 1 base at V and 9 bases at J, with 13 bases in the middle. The CDR3 has 14 residues. Looked up from germline, CDR1 is SGDLS and CDR2 is YYNGEE. CDR3 coding DNA: TGTGCCAGCAGCGTACTAGCTAGCGCTCGGGAGCTGTTTTTT. Protein sequence: CASSVLASARELFF.

The CDR3 loop is CASSLFIGGNTGELFF. DNA of the CDR3: TGTGCCAGCAGTTTATTCATAGGGGGGAACACCGGGGAGCTGTTTTTT. The V and J genes are TRBV27 and TRBJ2-2; possible D gene TRBD1, 6 bases. CDR1 MNHEY and CDR2 SMNVEV come from the germline V gene (reference sequence). V lost 1 base, J lost 1 base, and 10 bases lay in between. The CDR3 has 16 residues.

This rearrangement joins TRBV10-2 to TRBJ1-4; no clear D. The CDR3 covers 17 residues. Germline V gene data show CDR1 as WSHSY and CDR2 as SAAADI. The V and J ends lost 2 bases and 2 bases respectively, with 15 bases between them. CDR3 region: CASSEGSPWLTNEKLFF. The CDR3 region has the DNA TGCGCCAGCAGTGAGGGCAGTCCATGGTTGACTAATGAAAAACTGTTTTTT.

This sequence joins TRBV4-2 and TRBJ1-5; tentative D call: TRBD1 (6 bases). CDR1 and CDR2 from the germline V gene are LGHNA and YNFKEQ. This CDR3 is 15 amino acids long. V was cut by 0 bases and J by 4 bases, with 10 bases left in between. This CDR3 reads CASSQDSGVNQPQHF. CDR3 bases: TGTGCCAGCAGCCAAGATTCAGGGGTTAATCAGCCCCAGCATTTT.

The chain uses TRBV5-1 and TRBJ2-6, with 12 bases aligning to TRBD1. V shed 4 bases and J 0 bases; nucleotides not matched to a gene: 8. Germline V CDR1 and CDR2: SGHRS, YFSETQ. The CDR3 has 19 residues. The CDR3: CASSLVPGQGASGANVLTF. The CDR3, as DNA: TGCGCCAGCAGCCTAGTACCGGGACAGGGGGCCTCTGGGGCCAACGTCCTGACTTTC.